These 19 T cell receptor beta chains originate from one sample sequenced in a study of vaccination and CD4 T cells after COVID-19. These receptors lack a known antigen. Cultured CD4+ T cell DNA was sequenced using the Oncomine TCR Beta short-read assay. MiXCR, run by TCRdb on the PCR reads, gives a single entry per CDR3 protein. The sample lists approximately 15,000 distinct CDR3 sequences; 51% were seen once. Treatment noted: approximately 9-day PBMC culture with coronavirus spike peptide pools or control peptides (ViraFEST assay). Sequencing was done on a sample of CD4+ T cells from blood, cultured in vitro. These receptors all come from a human donor who had recovered from COVID-19.

In the case of this clonotype: A junction end diverges from the germline sequence, so it may reflect a read error. The chain is built from TRBV7-7 and TRBJ2-2, with no clear D. The CDR3 is made up of 14 amino acids. Germline CDR1 and CDR2: SSHAT and FNYEAQ (reference sequence). The CDR3 sequence is CASSRSPGTGELFF. CDR3 bases: TGTGCTAGCAGCAGAAGTCCGGGTACCGGGGAGCTGTTTTTT.

This sequence joins TRBV5-1 and TRBJ2-1, with 7 positions matching TRBD1. Germline V lookup: CDR1 SGHRS, CDR2 YFSETQ. CDR3 length: 14 residues. V shed 4 bases and J 4 bases; nucleotides not matched to a gene: 5. The CDR3 DNA is TGCGCCAGCAGCCCGGGACAGTTATACAATGAGCAGTTCTTC. It is translated as CASSPGQLYNEQFF.

The chain carries TRBV20-1 and TRBJ1-1; D possibly corresponds to TRBD1 (6 bases). This CDR3 has 12 residues. The germline V and J ends were trimmed by 1 base and 4 bases, with 7 bases remaining between them. Germline V gene lookup returns CDR1 DFQATT and CDR2 SNEGSKA (reference sequence). The CDR3 is CSARGQVTEAFF. CDR3 DNA sequence: TGCAGTGCTAGAGGACAGGTCACTGAAGCTTTCTTT.

The table lists this clonotype with a few counts. This sequence joins TRBV6-1 and TRBJ1-2, with D hard to call. Looked up from germline, CDR1 is MNHNS and CDR2 is SASEGT. V lost 6 bases to trimming and J lost 4 bases, with 12 bases between them. This CDR3 is built from 13 residues. For the CDR3, the DNA is TGTGCCAGCAGAAAAGACATCGGCTATGGCTACACCTTC. Translation: CASRKDIGYGYTF.

V usage is TRBV7-8 and J usage is TRBJ2-7; D perhaps matches TRBD2 (6 bases). Trimming cost V 6 bases and J 3 bases, with 15 bases left between them. The length of the CDR3 is 14 residues. From germline, CDR1 is SGHVS and CDR2 FQNEAQ. The CDR3 reads CASSFRDGGYEQYF. The DNA of the CDR3 is TGTGCCAGCAGTTTCCGGGACGGGGGCTACGAGCAGTACTTC.

In this sample, this clonotype turned up a few times. The chain recombines TRBV15 with TRBJ2-5; the D gene is possibly TRBD2 (6 bases). The CDR3 extends over 15 amino acids. Germline V gene lookup returns CDR1 LNHNV and CDR2 YYDKDF (reference sequence). V lost 0 bases, J lost 3 bases, and 11 bases lay in between. The CDR3 sequence is CATSRDGGIEETQYF. The DNA for the CDR3 is TGTGCCACCAGCAGAGATGGGGGGATCGAAGAGACCCAGTACTTC. Together with reference TRBV15 and TRBJ2-5, the CDR3 gives the full variable domain: DAMVIQNPRYQVTQFGKPVTLSCSQTLNHNVMYWYQQKSSQAPKLLFHYYDKDFNNEADTPDNFQSRRPNTSFCFLDIRSPGLGDTAMYLCATSRDGGIEETQYFGPGTRLLVL.

This clonotype was observed a few times. V gene TRBV20-1 combines with J gene TRBJ2-6; 8 bases align to TRBD2. This CDR3 spans 15 amino acids. V gave up 3 bases and J gave up 4 bases; unmatched junction bases: 5. Germline CDR1 reads DFQATT; CDR2 reads SNEGSKA (reference sequence). The CDR3 DNA reads TGCAGTGCTAGCGGGGGGGGGCCCGGGGCCAACGTCCTGACTTTC. It is translated as CSASGGGPGANVLTF.

This clonotype has only a few counts. The chain uses TRBV7-2 and TRBJ2-2; TRBD1 is a possible D gene (6 bases). The V end lost 4 bases, the J end lost 6 bases, and 18 bases lay between the germline ends. In germline, CDR1 is SGHTA, CDR2 FQGNSA. This CDR3 has 16 amino acids. The CDR3 coding sequence is TGTGCCAGCAGCTCCAAAACAGGGACGTCAGCCGGGGAGCTGTTTTTT. It yields the protein CASSSKTGTSAGELFF. Supplemented by reference TRBV7-2 and TRBJ2-2, the full variable domain reads GAGVSQSPSNKVTEKGKDVELRCDPISGHTALYWYRQSLGQGLEFLIYFQGNSAPDKSGLPSDRFSAERTGGSVSTLTIQRTQQEDSAVYLCASSSKTGTSAGELFFGEGSRLTVL.

The chain uses TRBV3-1 and TRBJ1-2; TRBD1 is a possible D gene (5 bases). The CDR3 totals 12 residues. V gave up 1 base and J gave up 13 bases, with 13 bases separating them. The germline V gene encodes CDR1 LGHDT and CDR2 YNNKEL (reference sequence). The CDR3 nucleotides read TGTGCCAGCAGCCAAGCCGGGACCGCGCGCACCTTC. Its protein product is CASSQAGTARTF.

The chain recombines TRBV6-1 with TRBJ1-3; D gene uncertain. Per germline, CDR1 MNHNS and CDR2 SASEGT. The length of the CDR3 is 12 residues. V was trimmed by 6 bases and J by 4 bases, leaving 7 bases between them. The DNA of the CDR3 is TGTGCCAGCAGATCCCCAGGAAACACCATATATTTT. Amino acids: CASRSPGNTIYF.

The chain joins TRBV6-1 to TRBJ1-5; D call uncertain. Germline lookup yields CDR1 MNHNS and CDR2 SASEGT. CDR3 length: 16 amino acids. V was trimmed by 11 bases and J by 0 bases, leaving 20 bases between them. CDR3 in DNA: TGTGCCGGCGGTAGCTTAGGAGCCTCTAGCAATCAGCCCCAGCATTTT. The encoded protein is CAGGSLGASSNQPQHF.

This clonotype was seen once. The genes are TRBV7-3 and TRBJ2-1, with D possibly TRBD2 on 7 matching bases. The germline V gene has CDR1 SGHTA and CDR2 FQGTGA. The V and J ends lost 2 bases and 0 bases respectively, with 11 bases between them. The CDR3 length is 16 residues. The CDR3, as DNA: TGTGCCAGCAGCTTAGGTAGGGGGGGCTCCTACAATGAGCAGTTCTTC. This translates into CASSLGRGGSYNEQFF.

This chain uses TRBV14 with TRBJ2-2, with 11 bases identical to TRBD1. This CDR3 is built from 14 residues. Unmatched junction bases numbered 9, after V lost 10 bases and J lost 8 bases. Germline values: CDR1 SGHDN, CDR2 FVKESK. The CDR3 is CATRTGGASGELFF. CDR3 DNA sequence: TGTGCCACCCGGACAGGGGGCGCTTCTGGGGAGCTGTTTTTT.

Here the CDR3 reads CSARNGKLFF. CDR3 sequence (DNA): TGCAGTGCTAGAAACGGGAAACTGTTTTTT. The chain employs TRBV20-1 and TRBJ1-4; no reliable D call. The CDR3 consists of 10 residues. V lost 2 bases, J lost 11 bases, and 6 bases lay in between. Germline V gene sequence: CDR1 DFQATT, CDR2 SNEGSKA (reference sequence).

This sequence joins TRBV7-2 and TRBJ2-5; TRBD2 aligns across 9 bases. Germline CDR1 SGHTA, CDR2 FQGNSA. Unmatched junction bases numbered 15, after V lost 0 bases and J lost 7 bases. The CDR3 extends over 18 amino acids. In DNA form, the CDR3 reads TGTGCCAGCAGCTTAGCCAGGCTCGCGGGAGGGGATCTAGGGACCCAGTACTTC. This translates into CASSLARLAGGDLGTQYF.

This clonotype has a handful of counts. The chain links TRBV2 to TRBJ2-3; no firm D call. The CDR3 sequence is 15 residues long. CDR1 is SNHLY, CDR2 FYNNEI, per germline. V dropped 3 bases and J dropped 1 base, with 11 bases sitting between them. The CDR3 protein is CASSDELTGTDTQYF. The CDR3 DNA sequence: TGTGCCAGCAGTGACGAGCTAACTGGCACAGATACGCAGTATTTT.

The chain is built from TRBV6-4 and TRBJ2-7; 10 bases agree with TRBD1. CDR1 is MRHNA and CDR2 is SNTAGT in the germline V gene. Trimming cost V 5 bases and J 2 bases; bases outside gene matches: 15. The CDR3 contains 18 residues. DNA for the CDR3: TGTGCCAGCAGTCGACAGGGGGCCTATCGTTCGTGGACCTACGAGCAGTACTTC. Amino acid sequence: CASSRQGAYRSWTYEQYF.

V is TRBV10-3 and J is TRBJ2-7; D call uncertain. The CDR3 is 12 residues long. Germline CDR1 and CDR2: ENHRY and SYGVKD. Trimming removed 2 bases from V and 6 bases from J, with 8 bases in between. The CDR3 reads CAISERQFEQYF. CDR3 bases: TGTGCCATCAGTGAGCGGCAATTCGAGCAGTACTTC.

The CDR3 bases are TGTGCCAGCAGTTTAAGGGGTTCGGAAACTGAAGCTTTCTTT. It yields the protein CASSLRGSETEAFF. This chain connects TRBV27 to TRBJ1-1, with D possibly TRBD1 on 5 matching bases. Germline CDR1 is MNHEY and CDR2 is SMNVEV (reference sequence). V gave up 2 bases and J gave up 5 bases, with 12 bases separating them. CDR3 length: 14 residues.